Listed below are T cell receptor beta chains from one sample, sequenced in a study of cytomegalovirus exposure and HLA in healthy donors. Profiled with immunoSEQ multiplex PCR; TCRdb holds only in-frame clones, not every one. The table has some 130,000 clones, approximately 80% seen once; the top ten hold around 10%. The sequenced sample consisted of PBMCs. The receptors stem from a male donor in good health and CMV-seropositive. Each CDR3 is given with its conserved first and last residue. Each record gives: D gene, J gene, V gene, clone size, CDR3 protein, CDR3 DNA. A D gene is named only where the DNA matches it firmly. Not all rows give a size; the values are once, few, many and, for expanded clones, a class.

D gene: NA
J gene: TRBJ1-4
V gene: TRBV11-2
clone size: NA
CDR3 protein: CASSSLRGATNEKLFF
CDR3 DNA: TGTGCCAGCAGCTCCCTCCGGGGGGCAACTAATGAAAAACTGTTTTTT

D gene: TRBD2
J gene: TRBJ2-7
V gene: TRBV18
clone size: few
CDR3 protein: CASSPRRGSGSQNEQYF
CDR3 DNA: TGTGCCAGCTCACCGCGCCGAGGGAGCGGGAGTCAAAACGAGCAGTACTTC

D gene: NA
J gene: TRBJ1-1
V gene: TRBV7-9
clone size: NA
CDR3 protein: CASSSLLEGVEAFF
CDR3 DNA: TGTGCCAGCAGCTCGCTTTTGGAGGGTGTCGAAGCTTTCTTT

D gene: TRBD2
J gene: TRBJ2-1
V gene: TRBV6-5
clone size: NA
CDR3 protein: CASRGLAGAGNEQFF
CDR3 DNA: TGTGCCAGCAGGGGACTAGCGGGGGCAGGGAATGAGCAGTTCTTC

D gene: TRBD2
J gene: TRBJ2-7
V gene: TRBV4-1
clone size: NA
CDR3 protein: CASSQEGGRKDEQYF
CDR3 DNA: TGCGCCAGCAGCCAAGAAGGCGGGAGGAAGGACGAGCAGTACTTC

D gene: TRBD2
J gene: TRBJ2-7
V gene: TRBV5-1
clone size: once
CDR3 protein: CASSLGLAGGVEQYF
CDR3 DNA: TGCGCCAGCAGCCTCGGACTAGCGGGGGGGGTAGAGCAGTACTTC

D gene: NA
J gene: TRBJ2-5
V gene: TRBV4-3
clone size: NA
CDR3 protein: CASSQEPGQETQYF
CDR3 DNA: TGCGCCAGCAGCCAAGAACCCGGCCAAGAGACCCAGTACTTC

D gene: NA
J gene: TRBJ2-7
V gene: TRBV5-5
clone size: NA
CDR3 protein: CASSLSRSYEQYF
CDR3 DNA: TGTGCCAGCAGCTTGTCTAGGAGCTACGAGCAGTACTTC

D gene: NA
J gene: TRBJ1-4
V gene: TRBV27
clone size: NA
CDR3 protein: CASSWTATNEKLFF
CDR3 DNA: TGTGCCAGCAGTTGGACAGCAACTAATGAAAAACTGTTTTTT

D gene: TRBD2
J gene: TRBJ2-7
V gene: TRBV28
clone size: NA
CDR3 protein: CASSFGWGLAGISYEQYF
CDR3 DNA: TGTGCCAGCAGTTTTGGGTGGGGACTAGCGGGGATTTCCTACGAGCAGTACTTC

D gene: TRBD1
J gene: TRBJ2-7
V gene: TRBV10-3
clone size: NA
CDR3 protein: CATKEQGDGYEQYF
CDR3 DNA: TGTGCCACCAAAGAACAGGGGGACGGGTACGAGCAGTACTTC

D gene: NA
J gene: TRBJ1-2
V gene: TRBV4-3
clone size: NA
CDR3 protein: CASSQDTGYGYTF
CDR3 DNA: TGCGCCAGCAGCCAAGATACAGGTTATGGCTACACCTTC

D gene: TRBD2
J gene: TRBJ2-7
V gene: TRBV5-6
clone size: NA
CDR3 protein: CASSLVGGGYEQYF
CDR3 DNA: TGTGCCAGCAGCTTGGTGGGCGGGGGCTACGAGCAGTACTTC

D gene: TRBD1
J gene: TRBJ1-3
V gene: TRBV28
clone size: NA
CDR3 protein: CASRPQGAPGNTIYF
CDR3 DNA: TGTGCCAGCAGGCCACAGGGGGCGCCTGGAAACACCATATATTTT

D gene: TRBD2
J gene: TRBJ2-3
V gene: TRBV10-3
clone size: NA
CDR3 protein: CAISDQLSGRNPDTQYF
CDR3 DNA: TGTGCCATCAGTGACCAGCTAAGCGGGAGGAACCCAGATACGCAGTATTTT

D gene: TRBD1
J gene: TRBJ2-7
V gene: TRBV9
clone size: NA
CDR3 protein: CASSVAGTGDTYEQYF
CDR3 DNA: TGTGCCAGCAGCGTTGCCGGGACAGGGGACACCTACGAGCAGTACTTC

D gene: NA
J gene: TRBJ1-1
V gene: TRBV29-1
clone size: NA
CDR3 protein: CSVGLVTDEAFF
CDR3 DNA: TGCAGCGTTGGTCTTGTGACAGACGAAGCTTTCTTT

D gene: NA
J gene: TRBJ1-1
V gene: TRBV11-2
clone size: NA
CDR3 protein: CASSPGRGAGTEAFF
CDR3 DNA: TGTGCCAGCAGCCCGGGGAGGGGGGCGGGCACTGAAGCTTTCTTT

D gene: TRBD2
J gene: TRBJ2-3
V gene: TRBV18
clone size: NA
CDR3 protein: CASSLAGARADTQYF
CDR3 DNA: TGTGCCAGCTCCCTAGCGGGAGCGAGGGCAGATACGCAGTATTTT

D gene: TRBD1
J gene: TRBJ2-2
V gene: TRBV5-4
clone size: few
CDR3 protein: CASSLGTGRTGELFF
CDR3 DNA: TGTGCCAGCAGCTTGGGGACAGGGCGGACCGGGGAGCTGTTTTTT

D gene: TRBD2
J gene: TRBJ2-7
V gene: TRBV15
clone size: NA
CDR3 protein: CATSKGLAGGAVEQYF
CDR3 DNA: TGTGCCACCAGCAAAGGGCTAGCGGGAGGTGCAGTCGAGCAGTACTTC

D gene: TRBD2
J gene: TRBJ2-1
V gene: TRBV28
clone size: NA
CDR3 protein: CASRAGSSYNEQFF
CDR3 DNA: TGTGCCAGCAGAGCGGGGAGCTCCTACAATGAGCAGTTCTTC

D gene: NA
J gene: TRBJ1-2
V gene: TRBV4-1
clone size: NA
CDR3 protein: CASSQDGTYGYTF
CDR3 DNA: TGCGCCAGCAGCCAAGACGGTACCTATGGCTACACCTTC

D gene: TRBD2
J gene: TRBJ2-7
V gene: TRBV5-5
clone size: NA
CDR3 protein: CASSPTSGSGYEQYF
CDR3 DNA: TGTGCCAGCAGCCCTACTAGCGGGAGTGGATACGAGCAGTACTTC

D gene: NA
J gene: TRBJ2-3
V gene: TRBV28
clone size: few
CDR3 protein: CAARGGGTDTQYF
CDR3 DNA: TGTGCCGCTAGGGGCGGGGGCACAGATACGCAGTATTTT

D gene: NA
J gene: TRBJ1-2
V gene: TRBV29-1
clone size: NA
CDR3 protein: CSPRAARASGYTF
CDR3 DNA: TGCAGCCCGCGGGCCGCCCGAGCATCTGGCTACACCTTC

D gene: TRBD1
J gene: TRBJ1-4
V gene: TRBV19
clone size: NA
CDR3 protein: CASNRGGADEKLFF
CDR3 DNA: TGTGCCAGTAACCGAGGGGGCGCTGATGAAAAACTGTTTTTT

D gene: TRBD2
J gene: TRBJ2-3
V gene: TRBV14
clone size: NA
CDR3 protein: CASSGTSGRTFTSTDTQYF
CDR3 DNA: TGTGCCAGCAGCGGGACTAGCGGGAGAACCTTCACTAGCACAGATACGCAGTATTTT

D gene: TRBD2
J gene: TRBJ2-7
V gene: TRBV6-6
clone size: NA
CDR3 protein: CASSSGLAGGPYEQYF
CDR3 DNA: TGTGCCAGCAGTTCCGGTCTAGCGGGAGGGCCCTACGAGCAGTACTTC

D gene: NA
J gene: TRBJ1-1
V gene: TRBV4-1
clone size: few
CDR3 protein: CASSPFHRGNTEAFF
CDR3 DNA: TGCGCCAGCAGCCCATTCCACCGGGGGAACACTGAAGCTTTCTTT

D gene: NA
J gene: TRBJ2-1
V gene: TRBV28
clone size: NA
CDR3 protein: CASMESMSSYNEQFF
CDR3 DNA: TGTGCCAGCATGGAGAGCATGAGCTCCTACAATGAGCAGTTCTTC

D gene: TRBD2
J gene: TRBJ2-3
V gene: TRBV7-8
clone size: NA
CDR3 protein: CASSFGSGRTDTQYF
CDR3 DNA: TGTGCCAGCAGCTTTGGTAGCGGGAGGACAGATACGCAGTATTTT

D gene: NA
J gene: TRBJ1-5
V gene: TRBV28
clone size: NA
CDR3 protein: CASARGNQPQHF
CDR3 DNA: TGTGCCAGCGCTAGGGGGAATCAGCCCCAGCATTTT

D gene: NA
J gene: TRBJ2-7
V gene: TRBV4-2
clone size: NA
CDR3 protein: CASSQDPNPPGGLISYEQYF
CDR3 DNA: TGTGCCAGCAGCCAAGATCCGAACCCACCGGGGGGCCTTATCTCCTACGAGCAGTACTTC

D gene: TRBD2
J gene: TRBJ2-7
V gene: TRBV7-6
clone size: NA
CDR3 protein: CASSPVVSGRKHEQYF
CDR3 DNA: TGTGCCAGCAGCCCCGTTGTGAGCGGGAGGAAGCACGAGCAGTACTTC